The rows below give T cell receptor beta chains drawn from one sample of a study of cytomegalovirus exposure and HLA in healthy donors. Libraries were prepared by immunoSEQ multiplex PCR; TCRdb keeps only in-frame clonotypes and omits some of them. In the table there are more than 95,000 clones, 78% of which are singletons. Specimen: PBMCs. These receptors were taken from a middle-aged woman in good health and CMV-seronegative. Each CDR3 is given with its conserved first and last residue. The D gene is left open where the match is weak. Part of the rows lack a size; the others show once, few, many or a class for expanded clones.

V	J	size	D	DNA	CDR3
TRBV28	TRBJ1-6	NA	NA	TGTGCCAGCAGTTTTGACAGAGGATATAATTCACCCCTCCACTTT	CASSFDRGYNSPLHF
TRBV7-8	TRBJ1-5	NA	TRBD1	TGTGCCAGCAGCCGTTTGCAAGACAGGGGCTATAGCAATCAGCCCCAGCATTTT	CASSRLQDRGYSNQPQHF
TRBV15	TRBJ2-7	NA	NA	TGTGCCACCAGCAGAGATAACGCTTGGGACACCACCTACGAGCAGTACTTC	CATSRDNAWDTTYEQYF
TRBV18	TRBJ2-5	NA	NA	TGTGCCAGCTCACGGCCGCCGGAGGAATGGGAGACCCAGTACTTC	CASSRPPEEWETQYF
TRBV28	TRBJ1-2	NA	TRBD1	TGTGCCAGCAGTTGGACAGGGGGCGTTGGCTACACCTTC	CASSWTGGVGYTF
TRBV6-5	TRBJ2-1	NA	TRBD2	TGTGCCAGCAGTTACTCGAGTCTAGCGGGAAGGTCGGAGCAGTTCTTC	CASSYSSLAGRSEQFF
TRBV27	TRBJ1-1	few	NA	TGTGCCAGCAGTTACTTGGGGGGGAACACTGAAGCTTTCTTT	CASSYLGGNTEAFF
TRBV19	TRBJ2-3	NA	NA	TGTGCCAGTTCACTCACTAGTTCCCCCACAGATACGCAGTATTTT	CASSLTSSPTDTQYF
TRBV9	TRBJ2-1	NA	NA	TGTGCCAGCAGCGGTTCTAGCAATTACAATGAGCAGTTCTTC	CASSGSSNYNEQFF
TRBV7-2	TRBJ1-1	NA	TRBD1	TGTGCCAGCAGCCCGGACAGGAAGAACACTGAAGCTTTCTTT	CASSPDRKNTEAFF
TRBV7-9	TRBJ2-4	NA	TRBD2	TGTGCCAGCGCTGGACTAGCGGGATCGGGAAACATTCAGTACTTC	CASAGLAGSGNIQYF
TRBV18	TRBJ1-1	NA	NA	TGTGCCAGCTCACCCATGGCCAGCACTGAAGCTTTCTTT	CASSPMASTEAFF
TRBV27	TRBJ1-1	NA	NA	TGTGCCAGCAGGTCGGTGAACACTGAAGCTTTCTTT	CASRSVNTEAFF
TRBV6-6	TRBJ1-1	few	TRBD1	TGTGCCAGCAGTCCAACAGGGGGGGGGACTGAAGCTTTCTTT	CASSPTGGGTEAFF
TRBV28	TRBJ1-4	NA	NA	TGTGCCAGCACCGAAGGGCCAGGGAAGGAAAAACTGTTTTTT	CASTEGPGKEKLFF
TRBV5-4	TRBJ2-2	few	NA	TGTGCCAGCACCTCCCTAGATCTTGACGGGGAGCTGTTTTTT	CASTSLDLDGELFF
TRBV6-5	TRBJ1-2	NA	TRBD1	TGTGCCAGCAGTTACGGGGACAGGGTCTTGGATGGCTACACCTTC	CASSYGDRVLDGYTF
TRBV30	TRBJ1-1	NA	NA	TGTGCCTGGAGTGAAGCCCATGGGAGTACTGAAGCTTTCTTT	CAWSEAHGSTEAFF
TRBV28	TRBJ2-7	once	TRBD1	TGTGCCAGCATCAACCCGCTGGGACAGCCCTACGAGCAGTACTTC	CASINPLGQPYEQYF
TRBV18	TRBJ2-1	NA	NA	TGTGCCAGCTCCCCGCAGCTAGCCATAGAATACAATGAGCAGTTCTTC	CASSPQLAIEYNEQFF
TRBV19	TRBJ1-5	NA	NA	TGTGCCAGTACCCCAGGGGTCTCAAGCAATCAGCCCCAGCATTTT	CASTPGVSSNQPQHF
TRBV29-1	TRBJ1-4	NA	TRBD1	TGCAGCGTTGGTGGGACAGGGGCAACTAATGAAAAACTGTTTTTT	CSVGGTGATNEKLFF